This T cell receptor beta chain was retrieved from a study of control samples from healthy donors and cancer patients. Assay: immunoSEQ multiplex PCR; the TCRdb copy retains only in-frame clones and omits some. The repertoire has 130,000 or so clones, roughly 94% of them found once; the top ten carry 14%. The receptor's source is a man between 60 and 70 years old with colorectal cancer. The sequencing input was PBMCs.

The CDR3 DNA reads TGTGCCAGCAGCGTAGATATCGGCGCTAGCACAGATACGCAGTATTTT. Translated, it gives CASSVDIGASTDTQYF. This chain joins TRBV9 and TRBJ2-3, with D unresolved. This CDR3 has 16 residues. Looked up from germline, CDR1 is SGDLS and CDR2 is YYNGEE. V was pared by 0 bases and J by 0 bases, with 11 bases between.